The 30 T cell receptor beta chains listed next were all sequenced from one sample in a study of a mutant IDH1 vaccine in newly diagnosed glioma. Here immunoSEQ multiplex PCR was the method, and the copy in TCRdb shows in-frame clones only, minus some. The sample holds 31,000 or so clones, 78% seen once. Noted time point: week 35, safety follow-up. One vaccine dose held 300 ug of mutant IDH1 20-mer peptide and came with topical imiquimod. No antigen has been identified for these receptors. The material was PBMCs, obtained from a glioma patient whose treatment included an IDH1 peptide vaccine. These receptors all come from a middle-aged woman with glioma.

The chain couples TRBV27 to TRBJ1-2, with TRBD1 as a possible D gene (6 bases). Germline assignment: CDR1 MNHEY and CDR2 SMNVEV (reference sequence). V lost 0 bases to trimming and J lost 4 bases, with 12 bases between them. CDR3 length: 15 amino acids. Here the CDR3 DNA reads TGTGCCAGCAGTTTATCGGGGGGCGGGGGCTATGGCTACACCTTC. Translated, it gives CASSLSGGGGYGYTF.

This chain connects TRBV5-8 to TRBJ1-3, with D tentatively TRBD1 (5 bases). Germline loops: CDR1 SGHTS, CDR2 YDEGEE. The CDR3 spans 15 residues. The V and J ends lost 0 bases and 2 bases respectively, with 9 bases between them. Written as DNA, the CDR3 is TGTGCCAGCAGCTTGGGCGGGGCGGCTGGAAACACCATATATTTT. It is translated as CASSLGGAAGNTIYF.

This clone was observed once. The chain has TRBV27 and TRBJ1-6; maybe TRBD1 (5 bases). CDR3 length: 15 amino acids. CDR1 and CDR2 from the germline V gene are MNHEY and SMNVEV (reference sequence). Trimming removed 8 bases from V and 9 bases from J, with 20 bases in between. The CDR3: CASSGRAAPGSPLHF. In DNA, the CDR3 is TGTGCCAGCTCAGGGCGGGCGGCCCCTGGTTCACCCCTCCACTTT.

The chain links TRBV19 to TRBJ2-1, with 7 bases fitting TRBD1. The CDR3 is made up of 14 amino acids. The germline V gene encodes CDR1 LNHDA and CDR2 SQIVND (reference sequence). The J segment lost 9 bases and the V segment lost 2 bases, leaving 7 bases of the junction unmatched. CDR3 sequence reads: CASSIPRQGPEQFF. The CDR3, as DNA: TGTGCCAGTAGTATACCCCGACAGGGTCCTGAGCAGTTCTTC. Filled out from reference TRBV19 and TRBJ2-1, the complete variable domain reads DGGITQSPKYLFRKEGQNVTLSCEQNLNHDAMYWYRQDPGQGLRLIYYSQIVNDFQKGDIAEGYSVSREKKESFPLTVTSAQKNPTAFYLCASSIPRQGPEQFFGPGTRLTVL.

The chain recombines TRBV7-7 with TRBJ2-5, with 7 bases that match TRBD2. Per germline, CDR1 SSHAT and CDR2 FNYEAQ (reference sequence). The length of the CDR3 is 13 residues. CDR3 residues: CVFLCGGMETQYF. CDR3 sequence (DNA): TGTGTTTTCCTTTGCGGGGGTATGGAGACCCAGTACTTC.

The chain recombines TRBV19 with TRBJ1-1, with D possibly being TRBD1 (6 bases). The germline V gene has CDR1 LNHDA and CDR2 SQIVND (reference sequence). Deletions cut 2 bases from V and 5 bases from J, with 12 bases between. CDR3 length: 14 amino acids. The CDR3 bases are TGTGCCAGTAGTATACGGGGGGCGAAAACTGAAGCTTTCTTT. This gives the protein CASSIRGAKTEAFF.

The chain recombines TRBV2 with TRBJ2-5, with D possibly matching TRBD2 (7 bases). The CDR3 loop spans 15 amino acids. V lost 6 bases and J lost 4, with 18 bases in between. CDR1 SNHLY and CDR2 FYNNEI come from the germline V gene. The CDR3 DNA follows: TGTGCCAGCAGCCGTAGGGGGGGGCAGGGAGAGACCCAGTACTTC. Translation: CASSRRGGQGETQYF.

This chain joins TRBV9 and TRBJ1-2; tentatively, D is TRBD1 (6 bases). The length of the CDR3 is 16 residues. Looked up from germline, CDR1 is SGDLS and CDR2 is YYNGEE. The V end lost 3 bases, the J end lost 3 bases, and 18 bases lay between the germline ends. CDR3 protein: CASSARGLKGDYGYTF. CDR3 nucleotide sequence: TGTGCCAGCAGCGCACGAGGACTTAAGGGGGACTATGGCTACACCTTC.

V and J are TRBV6-5 and TRBJ1-1, with TRBD1 as a possible D gene (6 bases). Trimming pared 6 bases from V and 0 bases from J, leaving 14 bases between. The CDR3 contains 15 residues. CDR1 is MNHEY and CDR2 is SVGAGI in the germline V gene. The CDR3 reads CASSLSGTLNTEAFF. CDR3 in DNA: TGTGCCAGCAGCCTCTCCGGGACACTGAACACTGAAGCTTTCTTT.

The chain employs TRBV30 and TRBJ2-3; 12 bases fit TRBD2. This CDR3 is 18 amino acids long. Trimming cost V 3 bases and J 0 bases; bases outside gene matches: 10. Germline-derived CDR1 and CDR2 are GTSNPN and SVGIG (reference sequence). CDR3 DNA sequence: TGTGCCTGGAGACCGGGACTAGCGGGTCCGTGGAGCACAGATACGCAGTATTTT. It codes for CAWRPGLAGPWSTDTQYF.

The chain couples TRBV10-2 to TRBJ1-6, with D possibly TRBD1 on 5 matching bases. The ends were cut back, 3 bases at V and 8 bases at J, with 5 bases in the middle. Per the germline V gene, CDR1 is WSHSY and CDR2 is SAAADI. There are 12 residues in the CDR3. This chain's CDR3 is CASSDRDSPLHF. CDR3 nucleotides: TGCGCCAGCAGTGACAGGGATTCACCCCTCCACTTT.

This sequence joins TRBV27 and TRBJ1-4; no definite D call. V lost 3 bases and J lost 0, with 8 bases in between. CDR3 length: 15 amino acids. Germline V gene sequence: CDR1 MNHEY, CDR2 SMNVEV (reference sequence). The CDR3 bases are TGTGCCAGCAGTTTGCTTGCCGCAACTAATGAAAAACTGTTTTTT. This codes for CASSLLAATNEKLFF. The whole variable domain, remainder taken from reference TRBV27 and TRBJ1-4, is EAQVTQNPRYLITVTGKKLTVTCSQNMNHEYMSWYRQDPGLGLRQIYYSMNVEVTDKGDVPEGYKVSRKEKRNFPLILESPSPNQTSLYFCASSLLAATNEKLFFGSGTQLSVL.

This chain links TRBV4-1 with TRBJ1-2; D is unclear. Germline loops: CDR1 MGHRA, CDR2 YSYEKL. Between the trimmed V and J ends, which lost 2 bases and 6 bases, there was a span of 19 bases. This CDR3 spans 16 amino acids. The CDR3 here is CASSQRKASTLDGYTF. The CDR3 coding sequence is TGCGCCAGCAGCCAACGAAAAGCTAGTACACTGGATGGCTACACCTTC.

This chain links TRBV30 with TRBJ1-1; TRBD1 might be the D (6 bases). The V end was cut by 2 bases, the J end by 4 bases, with 8 bases between. Germline V gene data show CDR1 as GTSNPN and CDR2 as SVGIG (reference sequence). CDR3 length equals 12 residues. CDR3 residues: CAWSWGRTEAFF. The CDR3 nucleotides are TGTGCCTGGAGTTGGGGGCGCACTGAAGCTTTCTTT.

This clone was recorded only once. This chain links TRBV18 with TRBJ1-5; D possibly corresponds to TRBD1 (5 bases). This CDR3 comprises 16 residues. The germline V gene encodes CDR1 KGHSH and CDR2 LQKENI. V lost 6 bases and J 6 bases, leaving 21 bases between the germline ends. The CDR3 sequence: CASSNWGTSTSQPQHF. CDR3 coding DNA: TGTGCCAGCTCTAACTGGGGGACGTCGACCAGTCAGCCCCAGCATTTT.

The chain couples TRBV4-2 to TRBJ1-2, with 9 bases aligning to TRBD1. The CDR3 is 15 residues long. CDR1 is LGHNA and CDR2 is YNFKEQ in the germline V gene. The V and J ends lost 4 bases and 4 bases, in that order; junction bases with no gene match: 7. DNA for the CDR3: TGTGCCAGCAGCCCACAGGGGGCCGGGGGCTATGGCTACACCTTC. Amino acid sequence: CASSPQGAGGYGYTF.

The chain carries TRBV15 and TRBJ1-1; D unresolved. V was pared by 7 bases and J by 5 bases, with 17 bases between. This CDR3 spans 14 amino acids. Germline V CDR1 and CDR2: LNHNV, YYDKDF (reference sequence). CDR3 sequence (DNA): TGTGCCACCACCCAGAGGTCGGGTGGTACTGAAGCTTTCTTT. Its protein product is CATTQRSGGTEAFF. The full variable domain, its missing parts supplied by reference TRBV15 and TRBJ1-1, is DAMVIQNPRYQVTQFGKPVTLSCSQTLNHNVMYWYQQKSSQAPKLLFHYYDKDFNNEADTPDNFQSRRPNTSFCFLDIRSPGLGDTAMYLCATTQRSGGTEAFFGQGTRLTVV.

The J gene is TRBJ1-5, the V gene TRBV29-1; maybe TRBD1 (5 bases). Trimming cost V 4 bases and J 6 bases, with 7 bases left between them. Germline values: CDR1 SQVTM, CDR2 ANQGSEA. The CDR3 length is 11 residues. The DNA of the CDR3 is TGCAGCGTTGCCGGGACTCAGCCCCAGCATTTT. As protein: CSVAGTQPQHF.

This rearrangement joins TRBV6-4 to TRBJ1-1; 9 bases line up with TRBD1. The germline V gene has CDR1 MRHNA and CDR2 SNTAGT. The ends lost 5 bases at V and 1 base at J; junction bases unmatched: 5. This CDR3 is built from 15 residues. CDR3 region: CASSKDRGGNTEAFF. As DNA, the CDR3 is TGTGCCAGCAGTAAGGACAGGGGAGGGAACACTGAAGCTTTCTTT.

This rearrangement joins TRBV7-3 to TRBJ2-3; D unresolved. Germline lookup yields CDR1 SGHTA and CDR2 FQGTGA. V lost 3 bases to trimming and J lost 2 bases, with 9 bases between them. CDR3 length: 14 amino acids. The CDR3 sequence is CASSFGSNTDTQYF. The CDR3 region has the DNA TGTGCCAGCAGCTTCGGCTCCAACACAGATACGCAGTATTTT.

The chain couples TRBV6-4 to TRBJ2-3; no clear D. The ends were cut back, 0 bases at V and 2 bases at J, with 9 bases in the middle. The CDR3 totals 15 residues. Germline CDR1 reads MRHNA; CDR2 reads SNTAGT. The DNA for the CDR3 is TGTGCCAGCAGTGACTCCTCGGGTGACACAGATACGCAGTATTTT. The encoded protein is CASSDSSGDTDTQYF.

The J gene is TRBJ1-3, the V gene TRBV30; no clear D. The CDR3 covers 15 residues. V was shortened by 4 bases and J by 2 bases, with 15 bases between the two germline ends. The V gene's germline CDR1 is GTSNPN and CDR2 SVGIG (reference sequence). CDR3 nucleotide sequence: TGTGCCTGGAATGGGTACAACCGACCTGGAAACACCATATATTTT. Translation gives CAWNGYNRPGNTIYF.

The gene calls are TRBV29-1 and TRBJ1-1; no clear D gene. CDR1 and CDR2 (germline): SQVTM, ANQGSEA. The CDR3 runs to 12 residues. Trimming shortened V by 1 base and J by 3 bases, and 6 bases separated the two germline ends. CDR3 nucleotide sequence: TGCAGCGTTGAAGGCGGCTACACTGAAGCTTTCTTT. Amino acids: CSVEGGYTEAFF.

The rearrangement joins TRBV2 to TRBJ2-2; D ambiguous. CDR1 SNHLY and CDR2 FYNNEI come from the germline V gene. V lost 4 bases to trimming and J lost 6 bases, with 9 bases between them. The CDR3 loop spans 13 amino acids. CDR3 coding DNA: TGTGCCAGCAGTGTAGTAGCCCCCGGGGAGCTGTTTTTT. Its protein is CASSVVAPGELFF.

The J gene is TRBJ2-5, the V gene TRBV11-2, with 14 bases matching TRBD2. The germline gives CDR1 SGHAT, CDR2 FQNNGV. The length of the CDR3 is 17 residues. V trimming: 3 bases; J trimming: 4 bases; junction bases outside the gene matches: 7. The CDR3 sequence: CASSLGLAGALTETQYF. In DNA form, the CDR3 reads TGTGCCAGCAGCTTGGGACTAGCGGGGGCCCTTACAGAGACCCAGTACTTC.

The chain has TRBV10-1 and TRBJ2-3; 8 bases match TRBD2. Germline V gene data show CDR1 as WNHNN and CDR2 as SYGVQD (reference sequence). V lost 2 bases to trimming and J lost 1 base; unmatched junction nucleotides: 5. The CDR3 spans 16 residues. The CDR3 loop reads CASSENPAGGTDTQYF. The CDR3 DNA reads TGCGCCAGCAGTGAGAACCCAGCGGGAGGCACAGATACGCAGTATTTT.

The J gene is TRBJ2-7, the V gene TRBV9, with a possible D match to TRBD1 (5 bases). Germline CDR1 and CDR2: SGDLS and YYNGEE. Trimming stripped 0 bases from V and 2 bases from J, with 12 bases between. The CDR3 sequence is 15 residues long. The CDR3: CASSVGIQGTYEQYF. CDR3 DNA sequence: TGTGCCAGCAGCGTAGGAATCCAGGGTACCTACGAGCAGTACTTC.

The V gene is TRBV5-8, the J gene TRBJ1-5; D remains ambiguous. This CDR3 is 14 amino acids long. Germline-derived CDR1 and CDR2 are SGHTS and YDEGEE. V lost 1 base, J lost 4 bases, and 9 bases lay in between. The CDR3 loop reads CASSLLRGNQPQHF. The CDR3 DNA sequence: TGTGCCAGCAGCTTGTTGAGAGGTAATCAGCCCCAGCATTTT.

The chain links TRBV13 to TRBJ1-2; D not resolved. V shed 5 bases and J shed 4 bases, with 14 bases lying between them. CDR3 size: 14 residues. CDR1 is PRHDT, CDR2 FYEKMQ, per germline (reference sequence). CDR3 sequence: CASSRHGGGYGYTF. For the CDR3, the DNA is TGTGCCAGCAGCAGACACGGAGGTGGCTATGGCTACACCTTC.

The chain carries TRBV30 and TRBJ2-1; D uncertain. V was clipped by 2 bases and J by 8 bases, with 16 bases between them. There are 14 residues in the CDR3. CDR1 GTSNPN and CDR2 SVGIG come from the germline V gene (reference sequence). The CDR3 bases are TGTGCCTGGAGTAAAACAGCTTCAGGCGATGAGCAGTTCTTC. This translates into CAWSKTASGDEQFF.